Listed below are T cell receptor beta chains from one sample, sequenced in a study of spatial heterogeneity in lung cancer. TCRdb reprocessed the 5' RACE reads with MiXCR, giving one entry per CDR3 protein. The sample lists about 52,000 distinct CDR3 sequences, roughly 7.4% seen once, with 35% in the top ten. This material consisted of PBMCs, taken at follow-up. All receptors derive from a female donor with early-stage non-small cell lung cancer. CDR3s include the opening cysteine and the closing phenylalanine or tryptophan. D genes are given only for firm matches. Clone size, where shown, is once, few, many, or a class for clones that have expanded.

TRBD1 many TRBJ1-3 TRBV6-5 CASSYQGASGNTIYF TGTGCCAGCAGTTATCAGGGGGCATCTGGAAACACCATATATTTT
- few TRBJ1-2 TRBV10-2 CASSESTANYGYTF TGCGCCAGCAGTGAGTCGACAGCTAACTATGGCTACACCTTC
TRBD1 few TRBJ1-2 TRBV20-1 CSARDTQQGEGYTF TGCAGTGCTAGAGATACCCAGCAGGGGGAAGGCTACACCTTC
- many TRBJ2-5 TRBV7-9 CASSPTDLTQYF TGTGCCAGCAGCCCCACGGATTTGACCCAGTACTTC
- many TRBJ1-1 TRBV6-2/TRBV6-3 CASSYRGWNTEAFF TGTGCCAGCAGTTACCGCGGCTGGAACACTGAAGCTTTCTTT
TRBD1 many TRBJ2-7 TRBV28 CASSSGQLSSYEQYF TGTGCCAGCAGTTCGGGACAGCTCAGCTCCTACGAGCAGTACTTC
- many TRBJ2-1 TRBV3-1 CASSQSLATLTYNEQFF TGTGCCAGCAGCCAAAGTTTGGCTACCTTAACCTACAATGAGCAGTTCTTC
- - TRBJ2-2 TRBV28 CASSSTGPNTGELFF TGTGCCAGCAGTTCGACCGGCCCGAACACCGGGGAGCTGTTTTTT
TRBD1 - TRBJ2-2 TRBV18 CASSPRPTGGANTGELFF TGTGCCAGCTCACCACGCCCGACAGGGGGCGCGAACACCGGGGAGCTGTTTTTT
- many TRBJ1-1 TRBV3-1 CASSIQNRLEAFF TGTGCCAGCAGCATCCAAAACCGCCTTGAAGCTTTCTTT
- - TRBJ1-1 TRBV2 CASSDWGAEAFF TGTGCCAGCAGCGATTGGGGCGCTGAAGCTTTCTTT
TRBD2 many TRBJ2-1 TRBV7-2 CASSLAGANNEQFF TGTGCCAGCTCCTTAGCGGGTGCGAACAATGAGCAGTTCTTC
TRBD1 many TRBJ1-1 TRBV12-3/TRBV12-4 CASILQGRGEAFF TGTGCCAGCATCCTACAGGGGCGAGGTGAAGCTTTCTTT
- many TRBJ1-4 TRBV28 CASSSTVFNEKLFF TGTGCCAGCAGTTCGACAGTGTTCAATGAAAAACTGTTTTTT
- - TRBJ2-7 TRBV4-3 CASSQDPLTGLYEQYF TGCGCCAGCAGCCAAGATCCGCTTACAGGGCTCTACGAGCAGTACTTC
- - TRBJ2-7 TRBV3-1 CASSGGGLSSYEQYF TGTGCCAGCAGCGGAGGAGGACTAAGCTCCTACGAGCAGTACTTC
TRBD1 - TRBJ1-5 TRBV4-3 CASSQTTGGSQPQHF TGCGCCAGCAGCCAGACTACAGGGGGATCTCAGCCCCAGCATTTT
- - TRBJ2-3 TRBV14 CASSQDVQITYHLTDTQYF TGTGCCAGCAGCCAAGATGTACAGATCACCTACCACCTGACAGATACGCAGTATTTT
TRBD2 many TRBJ2-5 TRBV3-1 CASSQDGGSGGPRETQYF TGTGCCAGCAGCCAAGACGGTGGTAGCGGGGGGCCTCGAGAGACCCAGTACTTC
- many TRBJ2-5 TRBV7-2 CASSLFWGETQYF TGTGCCAGCAGCTTATTTTGGGGAGAGACCCAGTACTTC
- many TRBJ2-3 TRBV7-3 CASSPPGGGGTDTQYF TGTGCCAGCAGCCCCCCGGGGGGCGGGGGCACAGATACGCAGTATTTT
- many TRBJ2-6 TRBV29-1 CSATGTGANVLTF TGCAGCGCCACAGGTACTGGGGCCAACGTCCTGACTTTC
- - TRBJ1-6 TRBV12-3/TRBV12-4 CASTPSGVNSPLHF TGTGCCAGCACCCCCTCAGGGGTCAATTCACCCCTCCACTTT
TRBD2 - TRBJ2-4 TRBV12-3/TRBV12-4 CASSPGGGRGAKNIQYF TGTGCCAGTAGTCCCGGCGGGGGGCGAGGGGCCAAAAACATTCAGTACTTC
- - TRBJ2-3 TRBV30 CAWSVPSVQFTDTQYF TGTGCCTGGAGTGTACCGTCGGTTCAGTTCACAGATACGCAGTATTTT
- - TRBJ2-5 TRBV7-9 CASSLAEETQYF TGTGCCAGCAGCTTAGCAGAAGAGACCCAGTACTTC
- many TRBJ2-3 TRBV20-1 CSASGGADTQYF TGCAGTGCTAGTGGAGGGGCAGATACGCAGTATTTT
- few TRBJ2-3 TRBV9 CASSTYRDTQYF TGTGCCAGCAGCACTTACAGGGATACGCAGTATTTT
- many TRBJ2-4 TRBV7-2 CASSLNLRVLAKNIQYF TGTGCCAGCAGCTTAAACCTTAGGGTACTAGCCAAAAACATTCAGTACTTC
- - TRBJ1-1 TRBV20-1 CSAYSHFWNTEAFF TGCAGTGCCTATTCTCATTTCTGGAACACTGAAGCTTTCTTT
TRBD2 few TRBJ2-3 TRBV9 CASSGGTSGGGSTDTQYF TGTGCCAGCAGCGGGGGGACTAGCGGTGGTGGTAGCACAGATACGCAGTATTTT
- few TRBJ2-5 TRBV5-4 CASSLRSWQETQYF TGTGCCAGCAGCTTGAGATCCTGGCAAGAGACCCAGTACTTC
- few TRBJ2-2 TRBV5-5 CASSLRQANTGELFF TGTGCCAGCAGCTTGCGGCAGGCTAACACCGGGGAGCTGTTTTTT
TRBD2 - TRBJ2-1 TRBV3-1 CASSRGGLYNEQFF TGTGCCAGCAGCCGGGGGGGACTCTACAATGAGCAGTTCTTC
- many TRBJ2-5 TRBV29-1 CSVRRSQETQYF TGCAGCGTGAGAAGAAGCCAAGAGACCCAGTACTTC
- many TRBJ2-3 TRBV7-2 CASSRHGTRRTDTQYF TGTGCCAGCAGCCGGCATGGGACTCGCCGCACAGATACGCAGTATTTT
- - TRBJ2-1 TRBV10-3 CAIRPQEAYNEQFF TGTGCCATCAGACCACAGGAGGCTTACAATGAGCAGTTCTTC
- many TRBJ1-2 TRBV7-2 CASSPNRQFGHGYTF TGTGCCAGCAGCCCGAATCGACAGTTCGGCCATGGCTACACCTTC
- many TRBJ1-6 TRBV7-8 CASSLGTVLGNSPLHF TGTGCCAGCAGCTTAGGGACAGTCCTGGGCAATTCACCCCTCCACTTT
- few TRBJ2-2 TRBV5-4 CASSRDQTAGELFF TGTGCCAGCAGCCGGGACCAAACTGCCGGGGAGCTGTTTTTT
- many TRBJ1-5 TRBV5-5 CASSDAVGRGNQPQHF TGTGCCAGCAGCGATGCGGTCGGACGAGGTAATCAGCCCCAGCATTTT
- - TRBJ1-6 TRBV6-2/TRBV6-3 CASSPTDRTNSPLHF TGTGCCAGCAGCCCCACCGACAGGACCAATTCACCCCTCCACTTT
TRBD2 - TRBJ2-7 TRBV20-1 CSAPRASGGYEQYF TGCAGTGCCCCGCGAGCCAGCGGGGGCTACGAGCAGTACTTC
- - TRBJ1-2 TRBV6-6 CASSYSSRLSGYTF TGTGCCAGCAGTTACTCGTCCAGGCTGAGTGGCTACACCTTC
- few TRBJ1-2 TRBV28 CASSLRSYGYTF TGTGCCAGCAGTTTACGGAGCTATGGCTACACCTTC
- many TRBJ2-7 TRBV7-2 CASSSGTGNEQYF TGTGCCAGCAGCTCAGGGACGGGGAACGAGCAGTACTTC
- few TRBJ2-5 TRBV2 CASSEIGQETQYF TGTGCCAGCAGTGAAATCGGGCAAGAGACCCAGTACTTC